This T cell receptor (beta chain) emerged from a study of spatial heterogeneity in lung cancer (dated by TCRdb to the late 2010s). Concerning the study at large: More beta-chain than alpha-chain transcripts were consistently detected, likely reflecting higher beta-chain transcript abundance. At surgery, both alpha and beta chains were TCR-sequenced in 200 to 250 tumor regions, approximately 64 matched nontumor lung samples and around 50 PBMC samples. TCR alpha and beta repertoires were quantitatively compared across multiple tumor regions, matched nontumor lung and blood in non-small cell lung cancer. TCR repertoire features were related to nonsynonymous mutation counts determined by whole-exome sequencing of tumor tissue. In the raw uncorrected reads, each unique combination of TCR and UMI appeared on average more than ten times. Results the study describes overall, beyond this receptor: Ubiquitous expanded tumor TCRs were found in blood more often at tumor resection than at routine follow-up. Additional single-cell paired TCR alpha and beta sequencing was considered necessary to confirm, at a functional level, the hypothesis that regional TCRs recognize regional mutations.

V is shortened by 2 bases, J by 4 bases, and the region joining them spans 11 bases. CDR1 and CDR2, looked up from the germline V gene (reference sequence), are PRHDT and FYEKMQ. Including cysteine and phenylalanine, the CDR3 has 14 amino acids. Only CDR3 DNA remains: 42 bases, in frame from the first base. The library was made by 5' RACE. The instrument given in TCRdb is NextSeq 500. To allow correction of PCR and sequencing errors, the TCR library protocol tagged every TCR cDNA molecule with a unique molecular identifier. The study's own analysis went as follows. Decombinator tools were used for TCR identification, UMI-based error correction and CDR3 extraction. TCRs above a frequency of 2 per 1,000, corresponding to the top 1% of the tumor frequency distribution, were defined as expanded. Rényi diversity was computed with the R vegan package after subsampling each repertoire 100 times to 5,000 TCRs. CDR3 similarity networks were built from amino acid triplet string-kernel similarity, connecting CDR3s with pairwise similarity above 0.82. The public reads were quality trimmed at Q25 with fastp and then assembled into clones with MiXCR by TCRdb, keeping productive beta chains. Rows with one shared CDR3 protein collapse into an entry with the most common genes and DNA. Clone size and V and J calls follow TCRdb, not the original study. This sample is represented by tens of thousands of distinct CDR3 sequences; roughly 4.9% of them were singletons. The leading ten clones occupy 20% to 30% of the sample.

On this clonotype: Its cognate antigen has yet to be identified. Qualities for individual bases were not recorded, and no much larger clone is one base off.

Sample time point, as interpreted from the label and publication: sample taken at primary tumor resection. The donors were approximately 70 patients from the lung TRACERx cohort who had early-stage, untreated non-small cell lung cancer. TCR sequencing used whole RNA extracted from tumor and nontumor lung tissue, or from cryopreserved PBMC samples, without cell sorting. A patient was chosen for TCR sequencing only when enough RNA was available from at least two tumor regions. Here the sequenced sample was PBMCs, taken at surgery. The rearranged chain carries TRBV13 and TRBJ2-5; no D segment can be confidently identified. This TCR derives from a female donor with early-stage non-small cell lung cancer. The CDR3 reads as follows: CASSLYEQRETQYF. The nucleotides are TGTGCCAGCAGCTTATATGAGCAGCGAGAGACCCAGTACTTC.